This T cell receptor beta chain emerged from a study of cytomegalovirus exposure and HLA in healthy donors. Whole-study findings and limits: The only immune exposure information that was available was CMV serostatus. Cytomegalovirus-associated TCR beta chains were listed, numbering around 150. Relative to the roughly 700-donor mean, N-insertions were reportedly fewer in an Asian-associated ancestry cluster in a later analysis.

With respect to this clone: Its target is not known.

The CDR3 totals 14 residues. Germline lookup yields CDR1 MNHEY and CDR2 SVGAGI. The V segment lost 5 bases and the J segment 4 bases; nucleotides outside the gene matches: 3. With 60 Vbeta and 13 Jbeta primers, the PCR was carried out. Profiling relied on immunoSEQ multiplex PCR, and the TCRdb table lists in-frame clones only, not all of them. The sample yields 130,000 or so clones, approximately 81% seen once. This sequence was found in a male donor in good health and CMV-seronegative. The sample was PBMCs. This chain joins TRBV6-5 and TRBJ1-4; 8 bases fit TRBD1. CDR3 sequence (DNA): TGTGCCAGCAGTCCGGACAGGGTTAATGAAAAACTGTTTTTT. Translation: CASSPDRVNEKLFF.